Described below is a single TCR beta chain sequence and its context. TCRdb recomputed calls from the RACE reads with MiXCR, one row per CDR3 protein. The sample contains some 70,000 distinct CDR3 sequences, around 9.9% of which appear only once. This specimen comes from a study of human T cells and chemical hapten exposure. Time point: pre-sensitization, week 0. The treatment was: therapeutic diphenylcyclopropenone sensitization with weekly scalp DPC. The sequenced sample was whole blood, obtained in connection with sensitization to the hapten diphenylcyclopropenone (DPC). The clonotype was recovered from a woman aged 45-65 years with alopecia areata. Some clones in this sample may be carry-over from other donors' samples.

This CDR3 reads CASSVGGRPYEQYF. For the CDR3, the DNA is TGTGCCAGCAGTGTAGGCGGCAGACCCTACGAGCAGTACTTC. This sequence joins TRBV2 and TRBJ2-7; unclear D gene. Trimming took 4 bases from V and 2 from J, leaving 12 bases between them. CDR1 SNHLY and CDR2 FYNNEI come from the germline V gene. The CDR3 loop spans 14 amino acids. The full variable domain, its missing parts supplied by reference TRBV2 and TRBJ2-7, is EPEVTQTPSHQVTQMGQEVILRCVPISNHLYFYWYRQILGQKVEFLVSFYNNEISEKSEIFDDQFSVERPDGSNFTLKIRSTKLEDSAMYFCASSVGGRPYEQYFGPGTRLTVT.